These T cell receptor beta chains were read from a single sample in a study of blood T cell repertoires in COVID-19. Produced via immunoSEQ multiplex PCR; TCRdb's table is partial and in-frame only. Of roughly 200,000 clones in the sample, 80% to 85% were seen once. Sample: peripheral blood. These receptors all come from a human donor in a cohort sampled during active COVID-19. The CDR3 runs from the conserved cysteine through the conserved F or W. The D gene is left open where the match is weak. Clone size is given for some rows only: seen once, a few or many times, or a class if the clone is expanded.

D: -; size: -; V: TRBV5-5; J: TRBJ1-1; DNA: TGTGCCAGCAGCTTCAACAGGGTAGGTACGGCTGAAGCTTTCTTT; CDR3: CASSFNRVGTAEAFF
D: -; size: -; V: TRBV5-5; J: TRBJ1-4; DNA: TGTGCCAGCAGCTCTCTGAGTGCGACTAATGAAAAACTGTTTTTT; CDR3: CASSSLSATNEKLFF
D: -; size: -; V: TRBV3-1/TRBV3-2; J: TRBJ2-6; DNA: TGTGCCAGCAGCCAACAACCACAAGGGGCCAACGTCCTGACTTTC; CDR3: CASSQQPQGANVLTF
D: -; size: once; V: TRBV6-5; J: TRBJ1-1; DNA: TGTGCCAGCAGTTATGGTGAGGCAACTGAAGCTTTCTTT; CDR3: CASSYGEATEAFF
D: TRBD1; size: -; V: TRBV19; J: TRBJ1-2; DNA: TGTGCCAGTACCATGACAGGGGGTACGTTATATGGCTACACCTTC; CDR3: CASTMTGGTLYGYTF
D: -; size: -; V: TRBV28; J: TRBJ1-1; DNA: TGTGCCAGCAGCCCGCCCGGACTTGAAGCTTTCTTT; CDR3: CASSPPGLEAFF
D: TRBD1; size: -; V: TRBV5-1; J: TRBJ2-3; DNA: TGCGCCAGCAGCCCGACAGGGAATGGGGCAGATACGCAGTATTTT; CDR3: CASSPTGNGADTQYF
D: TRBD2; size: -; V: TRBV25-1; J: TRBJ2-1; DNA: TGTGCCAGCAGTGAATTCGGGGGGTCCTACAATGAGCAGTTCTTC; CDR3: CASSEFGGSYNEQFF
D: TRBD2; size: -; V: TRBV4-1; J: TRBJ2-5; DNA: TGCGCCAGCAGCCAAGGAGGGATAGCGGGCTACTGGGAGACCCAGTACTTC; CDR3: CASSQGGIAGYWETQYF
D: TRBD2; size: -; V: TRBV28; J: TRBJ2-7; DNA: TGTGCCAGCAAGCTTGCGGGAGGAATGTCCTACGAGCAGTACTTC; CDR3: CASKLAGGMSYEQYF
D: -; size: -; V: TRBV30; J: TRBJ1-2; DNA: TGTGCCTGGACGATATACCGGGGATTTGGCTACACCTTC; CDR3: CAWTIYRGFGYTF
D: TRBD1; size: -; V: TRBV3-1/TRBV3-2; J: TRBJ1-2; DNA: TGTGCCAGCAGCCAATTAGGAGGGGCCAGGGGGCGCAGTGGCTACACCTTC; CDR3: CASSQLGGARGRSGYTF
D: -; size: -; V: TRBV6-5; J: TRBJ1-1; DNA: TGTGCCAGCAGTTTGACGGCGAGGGTCACTGAAGCTTTCTTT; CDR3: CASSLTARVTEAFF
D: TRBD2; size: -; V: TRBV11-3; J: TRBJ2-4; DNA: TGTGCCAGCAGCTTAGGCGGGGGAAACATTCAGTACTTC; CDR3: CASSLGGGNIQYF
D: TRBD1; size: -; V: TRBV19; J: TRBJ1-1; DNA: TGTGCCAGTAATGGGGTGGGAGACAGGGGTCCGACTGAAGCTTTCTTT; CDR3: CASNGVGDRGPTEAFF
D: -; size: -; V: TRBV27; J: TRBJ1-2; DNA: TGTGCCAGCAGTTTAAGCCGGAACTATGGCTACACCTTC; CDR3: CASSLSRNYGYTF
D: -; size: -; V: TRBV3-1/TRBV3-2; J: TRBJ1-2; DNA: TGTGCCAGCAGCCAGGACCCTGGGGGGGTAGGTGGCTACACCTTC; CDR3: CASSQDPGGVGGYTF
D: TRBD1; size: -; V: TRBV19; J: TRBJ1-2; DNA: TGTGCCAGTAGCACAGGGGTTCCTTATGGCTACACCTTC; CDR3: CASSTGVPYGYTF
D: -; size: -; V: TRBV2; J: TRBJ2-1; DNA: TGTGCCAGCAGTGGGGAGCGGGCCTCCTACAATGAGCAGTTCTTC; CDR3: CASSGERASYNEQFF
D: -; size: -; V: TRBV12-3/TRBV12-4; J: TRBJ2-2; DNA: TGTGCCAGCACCCCGGGTGCTGGCGGGGAGCTGTTTTTT; CDR3: CASTPGAGGELFF
D: -; size: -; V: TRBV18; J: TRBJ1-2; DNA: TGTGCCAGCTCACCCGCGGGCTATGGCTACACCTTC; CDR3: CASSPAGYGYTF
D: -; size: once; V: TRBV9; J: TRBJ2-5; DNA: TGTGCCAGCAGCGTAGGGGCAGTACAAGAGACCCAGTACTTC; CDR3: CASSVGAVQETQYF